This T cell receptor (beta chain) comes out of a study of control samples from healthy donors and cancer patients. Clones were read by immunoSEQ multiplex PCR, and TCRdb kept only the in-frame ones, dropping some. The profile shows some 73,000 clones, around 94% of them singletons. V lost 3 bases and J lost 6; bases outside the gene matches: 8. The CDR3 runs to 14 residues. CDR1 and CDR2 from the germline V gene are GTSNPN and SVGIG (reference sequence). The chain is built from TRBV30 and TRBJ2-1; 7 bases fit TRBD2. The origin of this receptor is a woman aged 40 to 50 in good health. Material for sequencing was blood. Here the CDR3 DNA reads TGTGCCTGGAGACTGGCAGGGAGGGGCAATGAGCAGTTCTTC. Translating it yields CAWRLAGRGNEQFF.